This T cell receptor (beta chain) came from a study of cytomegalovirus exposure and HLA in healthy donors. Looking at the study overall: Later analysis reported that the roughly 120 validation repertoires shared the platform of the 500 to 850 first-cohort repertoires.

The method was immunoSEQ multiplex PCR; TCRdb's version includes in-frame clones alone and lacks a portion of them. The data hold about 220,000 clones, with approximately 87% observed a single time. The study's findings and limits: The authors confirmed in vitro that a few CMV-associated chains were specific for CMV antigens. Both high specificity and high sensitivity reportedly marked the classifier's diagnosis of cytomegalovirus status. Whilst most TCR sequences proved rare, a subset of public TCRs occurred across many donors.

Only a few counts were recorded for this clone. The antigen remains unidentified. Trimming removed 5 bases at V and 2 bases at J, with 10 bases between. The CDR3 loop spans 14 amino acids. CDR1 and CDR2 from the germline V gene are SGDLS and YYNGEE. Sample: PBMCs. This chain connects TRBV9 to TRBJ2-2; no clear D. This clonotype was obtained from a man younger than 35 in good health and CMV-seronegative. The DNA for the CDR3 is TGTGCCAGCAGGATCACAAGTAACACCGGGGAGCTGTTTTTT. Its protein is CASRITSNTGELFF.